Below, 22 T cell receptor beta chains from the same sample are listed, as sequenced in a study of shared clonotypes between healthy human individuals. The protocol was immunoSEQ multiplex PCR, while the TCRdb copy is restricted to in-frame clones and leaves out a portion. Of 2.5 million or so clones in the sample, roughly 92% were seen once. The sequenced sample was naive CD4+ T cells sorted from blood. Documented subset: CD45RA+ positively selected. These TCRs come from a man younger than 35 in good health.

The J gene is TRBJ1-6, the V gene TRBV27, with D unresolved. V was shortened by 4 bases and J by 7 bases, with 8 bases between the two germline ends. This CDR3 spans 13 amino acids. CDR1 is MNHEY, CDR2 SMNVEV, per germline (reference sequence). CDR3 sequence reads: CASSWVKNSPLHF. CDR3 DNA sequence: TGTGCCAGCAGTTGGGTCAAAAATTCACCCCTCCACTTT.

The chain uses TRBV7-9 and TRBJ2-7; the D gene is possibly TRBD1 (6 bases). This CDR3 has 14 amino acids. The germline V and J ends were trimmed by 7 bases and 4 bases, with 17 bases remaining between them. The germline V gene encodes CDR1 SEHNR and CDR2 FQNEAQ (reference sequence). CDR3 nucleotide sequence: TGTGCCAGCACCAATCAGGGAAGGGGGTACGAGCAGTACTTC. Encoded protein: CASTNQGRGYEQYF.

The chain couples TRBV6-5 to TRBJ2-1, with 9 positions matching TRBD2. This CDR3 region has 15 residues. Germline V lookup: CDR1 MNHEY, CDR2 SVGAGI. The ends lost 6 bases at V and 8 bases at J; junction bases unmatched: 11. CDR3 nucleotides: TGTGCCAGCAGCCGGCCGGGACTAGCTAAAGATGAGCAGTTCTTC. Its protein is CASSRPGLAKDEQFF.

The V and J genes are TRBV21-1 and TRBJ2-1. TRBV21-1 corresponds to a pseudogene. This CDR3 contains 16 residues. As DNA, the CDR3 is TGTGCCATCGTAGAAGCACTCCTAACGATGGTGGGTGAGCAGTTCTTC. This codes for CAIVEALLTMVGEQFF.

J is TRBJ2-1 and V is TRBV10-2; 7 positions match TRBD1. Germline trimming cut 3 bases from V and 3 bases from J; bases unmatched to any gene: 5. Germline V gene sequence: CDR1 WSHSY, CDR2 SAAADI. The CDR3 spans 15 residues. CDR3 sequence reads: CASSDTNRGYNEQFF. CDR3 in DNA: TGCGCCAGCAGTGATACGAACAGGGGCTACAATGAGCAGTTCTTC.

As DNA, the CDR3 is TGCGCCAGCAGCCAAGAAGGGTCAGGCGTTAATGAAAAACTGTTTTTT. It encodes CASSQEGSGVNEKLFF. V gene TRBV4-3 combines with J gene TRBJ1-4; D call uncertain. Per germline, CDR1 LGHNA and CDR2 YSLEER. The germline V and J ends were trimmed by 0 bases and 4 bases, with 12 bases remaining between them. The CDR3 covers 16 residues.

The V and J genes are TRBV27 and TRBJ2-3; D perhaps matches TRBD2 (7 bases). V was clipped by 5 bases and J by 4 bases, with 19 bases between them. The CDR3 contains 16 residues. The germline V gene encodes CDR1 MNHEY and CDR2 SMNVEV (reference sequence). CDR3: CASSRYRGGAPDTQYF. CDR3 bases: TGTGCCAGCAGTCGTTATAGGGGGGGCGCCCCAGATACGCAGTATTTT.

This chain links TRBV11-2 with TRBJ2-3; 10 bases agree with TRBD1. The length of the CDR3 is 16 residues. Germline V CDR1 and CDR2: SGHAT, FQNNGV. V shed 1 base, J shed 4 bases, and the junction held 5 bases outside the gene matches. The CDR3 reads CASSLASGQGSDTQYF. CDR3 nucleotides: TGTGCCAGCAGCTTAGCTTCGGGACAGGGGTCAGATACGCAGTATTTT.

The table lists this clone with a count of one. The same CDR3 can be traced to other DNA sequences in this sample. V gene TRBV10-3 combines with J gene TRBJ2-7, with TRBD1 matching over 10 bases. Trimming removed 0 bases from V and 5 bases from J; junction bases left unmatched: 13. CDR1 is ENHRY and CDR2 is SYGVKD in the germline V gene. This CDR3 has 18 amino acids. CDR3 in DNA: TGTGCCATCAGTGAGTCATCGAGATCTGGGGACAGGGGAGACGAGCAGTACTTC. Its protein is CAISESSRSGDRGDEQYF.

On this clone: This specimen includes other DNA sequences encoding the same CDR3. CDR3 protein: CASSVEGAGELFF. Written as DNA, the CDR3 is TGTGCCAGCAGCGTAGAGGGTGCCGGGGAGCTGTTTTTT. The rearrangement joins TRBV9 to TRBJ2-2; D not resolved. The CDR3 runs to 13 residues. Germline V lookup: CDR1 SGDLS, CDR2 YYNGEE. The germline V and J ends were trimmed by 0 bases and 6 bases, with 6 bases remaining between them.

The chain uses TRBV7-2 and TRBJ2-3; D remains unclear. The CDR3 is 13 amino acids. Germline CDR1 and CDR2: SGHTA and FQGNSA. V gave up 5 bases and J gave up 4 bases, with 10 bases separating them. CDR3: CASSSSVPDTQYF. For the CDR3, the DNA is TGTGCCAGCAGCAGTAGTGTCCCAGATACGCAGTATTTT.

Worth noting for this clone: At one end the junction does not follow the germline gene, possibly because of a read error. V usage is TRBV7-7 and J usage is TRBJ2-2; 8 nucleotides agree with TRBD1. Germline CDR1 and CDR2: SSHAT and FNYEAQ (reference sequence). The CDR3 sequence is 17 residues long. The CDR3 here is CASSPRPGTGNTGELFF. CDR3 in DNA: TGTGCTAGCAGCCCACGTCCCGGGACAGGGAACACCGGGGAGCTGTTTTTT.

The V call is TRBV18, the J call TRBJ2-7, with a tentative D call TRBD2 (7 bases). The CDR3 runs 16 residues. From germline, CDR1 is KGHSH and CDR2 LQKENI. V lost 0 bases, J lost 4 bases, and 16 bases lay in between. The chain's CDR3 is CASSPPREAGQYEQYF. DNA of the CDR3: TGTGCCAGCTCACCACCCCGGGAAGCGGGACAATACGAGCAGTACTTC. Supplemented by reference TRBV18 and TRBJ2-7, the full variable domain reads NAGVMQNPRHLVRRRGQEARLRCSPMKGHSHVYWYRQLPEEGLKFMVYLQKENIIDESGMPKERFSAEFPKEGPSILRIQQVVRGDSAAYFCASSPPREAGQYEQYFGPGTRLTVT.

This chain connects TRBV21-1 to TRBJ1-4. TRBV21-1 constitutes a pseudogene. The CDR3 loop spans 18 amino acids. The CDR3, as DNA: TGTGCCAGCAGCAAAGGGGCCTCTAAAGGACTTGCTAATGAAAAACTGTTTTTT. Amino acids: CASSKGASKGLANEKLFF.

In its sample, this clone was seen once. J is TRBJ1-2 and V is TRBV2, with 9 bases fitting TRBD1. V trimming: 5 bases; J trimming: 4 bases; junction bases outside the gene matches: 8. CDR1 is SNHLY and CDR2 is FYNNEI in the germline V gene. CDR3 length: 15 residues. CDR3 in amino acids: CASSTGTGNIYGYTF. In DNA form, the CDR3 reads TGTGCCAGCAGTACCGGGACAGGGAACATCTATGGCTACACCTTC. The variable domain in full, completed from reference TRBV2 and TRBJ1-2, reads EPEVTQTPSHQVTQMGQEVILRCVPISNHLYFYWYRQILGQKVEFLVSFYNNEISEKSEIFDDQFSVERPDGSNFTLKIRSTKLEDSAMYFCASSTGTGNIYGYTFGSGTRLTVV.

About this clone: The sample has other DNA sequences that encode this CDR3 too. The V call is TRBV7-3, the J call TRBJ2-6; D is unclear. This CDR3 spans 15 amino acids. Germline V CDR1 and CDR2: SGHTA, FQGTGA. Trimming cost V 1 base and J 0 bases, with 4 bases left between them. CDR3 amino acids: CASSLRSSGANVLTF. The CDR3 DNA follows: TGTGCCAGCAGCTTAAGGAGCTCTGGGGCCAACGTCCTGACTTTC.

This clone was seen a few times. The V gene is TRBV28, the J gene TRBJ1-5; possible D gene TRBD1, 5 bases. The CDR3 runs to 14 residues. Deletions cut 5 bases from V and 7 bases from J, with 15 bases between. Per germline, CDR1 MDHEN and CDR2 SYDVKM. The CDR3 spells CASSQTGDVQPQHF. The DNA of the CDR3 is TGTGCCAGCAGTCAAACGGGGGATGTACAGCCCCAGCATTTT.

The rearrangement joins TRBV19 to TRBJ2-7; D might be TRBD1 (6 bases). The germline gives CDR1 LNHDA, CDR2 SQIVND (reference sequence). This CDR3 comprises 14 residues. V was clipped by 5 bases and J by 4 bases, with 15 bases between them. The CDR3: CASSFQGSRYEQYF. The CDR3 coding sequence is TGTGCCAGTAGTTTCCAGGGGAGTCGGTACGAGCAGTACTTC.

The genes are TRBV7-9 and TRBJ2-7, with D perhaps TRBD1 (6 bases). Germline lookup yields CDR1 SEHNR and CDR2 FQNEAQ (reference sequence). With 5 bases removed from V and 3 bases from J, the gap between germline ends came to 11 bases. The CDR3 extends over 13 amino acids. The CDR3, as DNA: TGTGCCAGCAGCCGGACAGATTACTACGAGCAGTACTTC. Protein: CASSRTDYYEQYF.

The CDR3 sequence: CAGTGGSSYNSPLHF. The CDR3 DNA reads as TGTGCCGGGACAGGGGGAAGCTCCTATAATTCACCCCTCCACTTT. This chain joins TRBV30 and TRBJ1-6; 11 bases agree with TRBD1. V shed 8 bases and J 0 bases; nucleotides not matched to a gene: 3. The CDR3 runs to 15 residues. Germline V CDR1 and CDR2: GTSNPN, SVGIG (reference sequence).

The V call is TRBV5-6, the J call TRBJ2-2; D gene ambiguous. Trimming removed 0 bases at V and 0 bases at J, with 6 bases between. CDR3 length equals 15 residues. Germline V gene data show CDR1 as SGHDT and CDR2 as YYEEEE. CDR3: CASSLVITNTGELFF. The CDR3 nucleotides are TGTGCCAGCAGCTTGGTTATAACGAACACCGGGGAGCTGTTTTTT.

The chain has TRBV6-6 and TRBJ2-7; 8 nucleotides agree with TRBD2. J lost 1 base, V lost 7 bases, and 6 bases had no gene match. Germline values: CDR1 MNHNY, CDR2 SVGAGI (reference sequence). The CDR3 length is 14 residues. The CDR3 region has the DNA TGTGCCAGCACCTACCGGGAGGGGTCCTACGAGCAGTACTTC. This codes for CASTYREGSYEQYF.